This T cell receptor beta chain was observed in a study of shared clonotypes between healthy human individuals (dated by TCRdb to the early 2020s). For the wider study: Two women and a few men aged 18 to 49 years were included in the cohort. Per donor, leukapheresis produced somewhere between about 0.9 and 10 billion PBMCs. To increase sequencing depth and limit assay-specific biases, different laboratories used diverse techniques to prepare libraries and sequence TCR repertoires. To estimate repertoire size and how much clonotype sharing occurs between individuals, the study deeply sequenced the blood TCR repertoires of roughly 5 healthy adults.

TCR CDR3 regions were amplified from genomic DNA by multiplex PCR using the deep immunoSEQ assay. Genomic DNA extracted from each cell subset was distributed evenly over all wells of several immunoSEQ 96-well plates, and each plate served as one replicate. For unsorted PBMC, roughly 0.3 ug of genomic DNA, equivalent to around 30,000 T cell genomes, went into each replicate PCR. Ten immunoSEQ deep assay plates were used to sequence the unsorted PBMC genomic DNA. The purified libraries were quantified using a Qubit 3.0 fluorometer, sized with a Bioanalyzer 2100, and then quantified again using the KAPA Library Quantification kit. Every immunoSEQ 96-well plate was sequenced on a separate single-read 150-cycle Illumina NextSeq 550 flow cell. Concerning the study's data processing: Because the immunoSEQ output included only junctional sequences and no quality scores, the filtering could not be the same as the filtering used for full-length reads. Sequences were annotated with PyIR, a Python wrapper for IgBLAST v1.9, and V/J genes and CDR3 were assigned using IMGT germline references. Reads were removed for weak V/J assignments (E-value above 1e-6), missing CDR3, stop codons, out-of-frame junctions, or ambiguous translated residues. V3J clonotypes were defined as sequences sharing an identical inferred V gene, J gene, and CDR3 amino acid sequence. The percentage overlap between two repertoires was calculated by dividing the number of shared unique clonotypes by the size of the smaller repertoire. Three approaches were used to assess repertoire richness: RTK rarefaction, the Chao1 estimator, and Recon v2.1 estimates of unobserved clonotypes. TCRdb limited this immuneACCESS table to in-frame rearrangements with V and J called. A share of clones is missing; checked studies link under half to unresolved V genes, and the rest is unexplained. The V and J calls and the clone size are those of that table, but D and trimming were determined from the DNA. The sample yields 530,000 or so clones; nearly 80% were counted once. About 12% of the sample lies in the top ten.

As for this clone: What antigen it recognizes has not been identified. Per-base quality was not reported, and no clone a single base away is much larger than it.

The CDR3 holds 16 amino acids from the cysteine to the phenylalanine. The DNA shown is the 48-base CDR3, in frame from base 1. Between the V and J ends, shortened by 7 bases and 8 bases respectively, the junction contains 23 bases. For CDR1 and CDR2, the germline V gene lists MDHEN and SYDVKM. Results the study describes overall, beyond this receptor: Because the study included only a small number of donors, the genetic and exposure-history diversity represented was limited. Sampling was restricted to blood, and TCR repertoires in tissue are likely to differ from TCR repertoires in blood. Based on pairwise subsampling, the degree of clonotype sharing among donors was expected to be affected by sequencing depth.

Donors were healthy HIV-negative adults with no recently reported acute infections or vaccinations. Every donor was a Caucasian adult living in Nashville, Tennessee, USA. For unsorted samples, 70 million to 95 million PBMCs were counted, and genomic DNA was extracted using the QIAamp DNA Blood Mini kit. Blood was obtained by leukapheresis, after which PBMCs were separated by Ficoll-Histopaque density gradient centrifugation and cryopreserved in liquid nitrogen vapor phase. The sequence links TRBV28 to TRBJ1-4; perhaps TRBD1 is the D gene, with 6 bases matching. The sequence came from a woman aged 40 to 55 in good health. Some clones in this sample may be carry-over from other donors' samples. Material for sequencing was PBMCs. The DNA sequence follows: TGTGCCAGCACCCCCCGTTTGGGGGGCCGGTGGGAAAAACTGTTTTTT. Its product reads: CASTPRLGGRWEKLFF.